This TCR beta chain comes out of a study of Ad26.COV2.S vaccination and SARS-CoV-2 variants. Sequencing was performed with immunoSEQ multiplex PCR; in TCRdb, only in-frame clones are kept and a portion is missing. Among approximately 350,000 clones listed, around 87% were seen once. Trimming left V 1 base short and J 4 bases short, with 13 bases between. Germline-derived CDR1 and CDR2 are LGHDT and YNNKEL (reference sequence). The CDR3 sequence is 15 residues long. Treatment denoted: 19 received Ad26.COV2.S at low or high dose, single or two shots; several received placebo; per-sample allocation not given. Sampling occurred on day 63 after the first vaccine or placebo injection.

This chain connects TRBV3-1 (or the pseudogene TRBV3-2) to TRBJ2-5, with D tentatively TRBD1 or TRBD2 (6 bases each). The sequences come from peripheral blood, collected in a trial of Ad26.COV2.S vaccine versus placebo. This clonotype was sampled from a person aged 18-65 years who received the Ad26.COV2.S COVID-19 vaccine or a placebo. The CDR3 bases are TGTGCCAGCAGCCAAGCTCGGGGGCCCCTAGAGACCCAGTACTTC. This codes for CASSQARGPLETQYF.